This TCR beta chain is from a study of cytomegalovirus exposure and HLA in healthy donors. Whole-study context: The Caucasian-associated ancestry cluster held around 76% of 350 to 450 genotyped donors.

Study findings and constraints: The study carried out a later analysis of TCR beta sequences. It associated 15,000 to 20,000 of them with specific HLA alleles at a false discovery rate of 0.05. A highly shared variant cluster was judged a likely technical artifact. In vitro testing confirmed a few CMV-associated chains as specific for CMV antigens.

Primers included in the PCR were 60 Vbeta and 13 Jbeta primers. Sequencing used immunoSEQ multiplex PCR; TCRdb keeps in-frame clones, though not all of them. The repertoire includes over 150,000 clones, roughly 75% of them detected once, and approximately 5% sits in the top ten. The CDR3 extends over 12 amino acids. Trimming pared 5 bases from V and 6 bases from J, leaving 10 bases between. Germline CDR1 and CDR2: MNHEY and SVGAGI. For this clone: Its antigen is not identified.

Sequenced input: PBMCs. This receptor was obtained from a man aged 30-40 years in good health and CMV-seropositive. This sequence joins TRBV6-5 and TRBJ1-2; weak D call: TRBD1 (5 bases). CDR3 sequence reads: CASSPWGDGYTF. The CDR3 nucleotides read TGTGCCAGCAGTCCCTGGGGCGATGGCTACACCTTC.